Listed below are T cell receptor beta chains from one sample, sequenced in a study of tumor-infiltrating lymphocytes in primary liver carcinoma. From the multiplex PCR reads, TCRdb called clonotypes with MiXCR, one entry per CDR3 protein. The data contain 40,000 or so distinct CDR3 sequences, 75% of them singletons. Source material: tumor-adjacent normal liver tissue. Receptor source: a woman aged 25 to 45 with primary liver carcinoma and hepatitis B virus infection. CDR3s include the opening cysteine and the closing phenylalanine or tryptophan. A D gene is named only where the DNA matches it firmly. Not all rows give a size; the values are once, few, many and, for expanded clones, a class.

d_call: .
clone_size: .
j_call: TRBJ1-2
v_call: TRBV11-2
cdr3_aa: CASYPVEGWGYTF
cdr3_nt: TGTGCCAGCTACCCTGTCGAGGGGTGGGGCTACACCTTC

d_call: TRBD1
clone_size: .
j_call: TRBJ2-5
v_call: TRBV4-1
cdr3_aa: CVSSQEEGAVTQYF
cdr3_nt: TGTGTCAGCAGCCAAGAAGAGGGGGCCGTGACCCAGTACTTC

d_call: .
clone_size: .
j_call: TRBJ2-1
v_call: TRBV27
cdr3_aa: CASNLRQGGYNEQFF
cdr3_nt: TGTGCCAGCAATTTACGACAGGGAGGCTACAATGAGCAGTTCTTC

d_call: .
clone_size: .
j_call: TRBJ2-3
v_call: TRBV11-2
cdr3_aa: CASSHPRDTQYF
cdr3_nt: TGTGCCAGCAGCCACCCGCGAGATACGCAGTATTTT

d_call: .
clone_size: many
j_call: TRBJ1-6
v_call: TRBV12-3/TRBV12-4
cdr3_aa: CASSARGEGNSPLHF
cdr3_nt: TGTGCCAGCAGTGCGAGGGGGGAGGGTAATTCACCCCTCCACTTT

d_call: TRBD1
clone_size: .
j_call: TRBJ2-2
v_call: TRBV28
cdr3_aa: CTSSPWDRGLTRELFF
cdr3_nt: TGTACCAGCAGTCCGTGGGACAGGGGGCTGACCAGGGAGCTGTTTTTT

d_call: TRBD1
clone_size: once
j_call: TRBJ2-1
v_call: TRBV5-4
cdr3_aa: CASNPGTGKVNEQFF
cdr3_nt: TGTGCCAGTAACCCCGGGACAGGGAAAGTCAATGAGCAGTTCTTC

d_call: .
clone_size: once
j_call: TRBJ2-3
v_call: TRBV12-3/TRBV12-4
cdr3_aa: CTSRYQYTDTQYF
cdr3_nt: TGTACCAGCAGATATCAGTATACAGATACGCAGTATTTT

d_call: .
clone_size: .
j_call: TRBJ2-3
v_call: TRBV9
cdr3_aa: CASSVMSDTQYF
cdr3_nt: TGTGCCAGCAGCGTAATGTCGGATACGCAGTATTTT

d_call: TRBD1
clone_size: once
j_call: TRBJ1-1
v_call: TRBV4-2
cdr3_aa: CVSSQEDREIINTEAFF
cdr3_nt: TGTGTCAGCAGCCAGGAAGACAGGGAGATCATCAACACTGAAGCTTTCTTT

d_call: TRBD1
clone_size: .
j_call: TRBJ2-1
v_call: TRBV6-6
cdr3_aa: CASRDRTALRNEQFF
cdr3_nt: TGTGCCAGCAGGGACAGGACGGCTCTGAGGAATGAGCAGTTCTTC

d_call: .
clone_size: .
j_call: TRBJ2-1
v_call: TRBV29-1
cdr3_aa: CSVEPHLWNGQLF
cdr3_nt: TGCAGCGTTGAACCCCATCTTTGGAATGGGCAGCTCTTC

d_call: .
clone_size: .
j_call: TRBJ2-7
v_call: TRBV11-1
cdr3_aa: CASSLATVPYEQYF
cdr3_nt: TGTGCCAGCAGCTTAGCGACGGTCCCCTATGAGCAGTACTTC

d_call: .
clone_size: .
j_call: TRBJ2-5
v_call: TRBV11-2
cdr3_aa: CASRLIPGGVHQETQYF
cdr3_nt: TGTGCCAGCAGACTAATACCAGGGGGGGTTCACCAAGAGACCCAGTACTTC

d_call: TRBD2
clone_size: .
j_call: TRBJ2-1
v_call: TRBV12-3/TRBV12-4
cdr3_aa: CASKTGTIGGFEQFF
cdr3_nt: TGTGCCAGCAAGACCGGGACTATTGGGGGATTTGAGCAGTTCTTC

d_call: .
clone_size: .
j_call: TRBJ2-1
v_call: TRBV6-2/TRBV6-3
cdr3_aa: CASSYISVGSYNEQFF
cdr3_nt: TGTGCCAGTAGTTACATTAGCGTGGGCTCCTACAATGAGCAGTTCTTC

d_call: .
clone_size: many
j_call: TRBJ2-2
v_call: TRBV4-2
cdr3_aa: CASSLFEAGELFF
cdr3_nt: TGTGCCAGCAGCCTGTTTGAGGCCGGGGAGCTGTTTTTT

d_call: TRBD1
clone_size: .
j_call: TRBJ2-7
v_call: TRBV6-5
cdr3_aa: CARSQIQGVSGAYEQYF
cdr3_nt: TGTGCCCGCAGTCAAATACAGGGGGTCTCCGGCGCCTACGAGCAGTACTTC